The TCR beta chain under discussion was sequenced for a study of cytomegalovirus exposure and HLA in healthy donors. Germline V CDR1 and CDR2: MNHNS, SASEGT. The CDR3 loop spans 16 amino acids. V was clipped by 2 bases and J by 6 bases, with 16 bases between them. The primer mix had 60 Vbeta and 13 Jbeta primers. Only in-frame clones appear in the TCRdb table, and some are missing; sequencing was by immunoSEQ multiplex PCR. This sample's table reports around 210,000 clones. Sequenced material: PBMCs. The source of this sequence is a girl aged 2-9 years in good health and CMV-seropositive. V and J are TRBV6-1 and TRBJ2-2, with D possibly TRBD2 on 5 matching bases. This chain's CDR3 is CASSEYMVRASGELFF. CDR3 sequence (DNA): TGTGCCAGCAGTGAATATATGGTGAGGGCGTCCGGGGAGCTGTTTTTT.